This TCR beta chain was sequenced in a study of read filtering for tumor transcriptome and immune sequencing. Study summary: Whole-transcriptome libraries were prepared after DNase treatment.

This clonotype was detected ten times or more. The antigen is undetermined. This library used roughly 0.4 ug RNA and molecular barcoded adaptors spanning alpha/delta and beta/gamma chains. TCRdb processed the reads anew with MiXCR; each CDR3 protein has one entry. The table lists fewer than 35,000 distinct CDR3 sequences, approximately 17% of them singletons, with 15% to 20% in the top ten. The CDR3 loop spans 15 amino acids. The germline CDR1 and CDR2 sequences are SGHAT and FQNNGV. Trimming took off 2 bases at V and 4 bases at J, with 9 bases between the two ends. General study results and limits: Single-read clonotypes: around 81% of IR-seq clonotypes (about 4% of reads), more than 70% of RNA-seq clonotypes (around 48% of reads). The sorted CD138-negative fraction was a mixed bone marrow immune population, not purified T cells. RNA-seq captured clonotypes less deeply and reliably than IR-seq.

The sample taken for sequencing was a population of CD138-negative cells sorted from bone marrow. This sequence originates from a donor aged 40 or older with multiple myeloma. The chain combines TRBV11-2 with TRBJ2-6; D gene unclear. The CDR3 region is CASSLRAAGANVLTF. The DNA of the CDR3 is TGTGCCAGCAGCTTAAGGGCGGCGGGGGCCAACGTCCTGACTTTC.